These 23 T cell receptor beta chains were all obtained from the same sample, sequenced in a study of T cells in narcolepsy. Profiling relied on immunoSEQ multiplex PCR, and the TCRdb table lists in-frame clones only, not all of them. This sample carries 25,000 to 30,000 clones, 60% to 85% of them seen once, and the ten largest clones take 6.5% to 7%. Source material: memory (CD45RA-) CD4+ T cells from blood. These receptors all stem from a human donor in good health.

This chain uses TRBV18 with TRBJ2-5; D ambiguous. Deletions cut 4 bases from V and 0 bases from J, with 3 bases between. Germline CDR1 reads KGHSH; CDR2 reads LQKENI. The CDR3 has 12 amino acids. In nucleotides, the CDR3 is TGTGCCAGCTCACTAGACCAAGAGACCCAGTACTTC. It is translated as CASSLDQETQYF.

V gene TRBV5-1 combines with J gene TRBJ2-3, with 9 bases matching TRBD2. After removal of 0 bases from V and 6 bases from J, the junction contained 5 bases not matched to a gene. This CDR3 has 15 amino acids. CDR1 and CDR2 (germline): SGHRS, YFSETQ. This CDR3 is CASSLVLAGLDTQYF. CDR3 sequence (DNA): TGCGCCAGCAGCTTGGTACTAGCGGGTTTGGATACGCAGTATTTT.

The chain links TRBV27 to TRBJ1-5, with 7 positions matching TRBD1. Unmatched junction bases numbered 6, after V lost 5 bases and J lost 2 bases. Germline assignment: CDR1 MNHEY and CDR2 SMNVEV (reference sequence). The CDR3 runs 15 residues. The CDR3 sequence: CASSKGAVGNQPQHF. The CDR3, as DNA: TGTGCCAGCAGTAAGGGGGCTGTAGGCAATCAGCCCCAGCATTTT.

The gene calls are TRBV18 and TRBJ2-7; D ambiguous. The CDR3 totals 12 residues. Per germline, CDR1 KGHSH and CDR2 LQKENI. Deletions cut 3 bases from V and 3 bases from J, with 6 bases between. The CDR3, as DNA: TGTGCCAGCTCACCCAACAACTACGAGCAGTACTTC. It codes for CASSPNNYEQYF.

This chain connects TRBV27 to TRBJ2-1, with a tentative D call TRBD1 (5 bases). The V end was cut by 3 bases, the J end by 10 bases, with 10 bases between. The CDR3 runs to 12 residues. Germline lookup yields CDR1 MNHEY and CDR2 SMNVEV (reference sequence). The CDR3 DNA is TGTGCCAGCAGTTTCCTCCAGGGCGAGCAGTTCTTC. Amino acid sequence: CASSFLQGEQFF.

The chain employs TRBV13 and TRBJ1-6; 7 bases line up with TRBD1. J gave up 10 bases and V 4 bases, and 7 bases lay outside the gene matches. The CDR3 contains 14 residues. CDR1 is PRHDT, CDR2 FYEKMQ, per germline (reference sequence). The CDR3 DNA reads as TGTGCCAGCAGCTACCGACAGGGCCAATCACCCCTCCACTTT. Translation: CASSYRQGQSPLHF. The variable domain in full, completed from reference TRBV13 and TRBJ1-6, reads AAGVIQSPRHLIKEKRETATLKCYPIPRHDTVYWYQQGPGQDPQFLISFYEKMQSDKGSIPDRFSAQQFSDYHSELNMSSLELGDSALYFCASSYRQGQSPLHFGNGTRLTVT.

The chain links TRBV6-1 to TRBJ1-5; no definite D call. Trimming left V 1 base short and J 11 bases short, with 15 bases between. The germline V gene has CDR1 MNHNS and CDR2 SASEGT. The CDR3 totals 14 residues. The CDR3 DNA sequence: TGTGCCAGCAGTGAAGAACCCGCGAGGTGGACCCAGCATTTT. As protein: CASSEEPARWTQHF.

This chain links TRBV6-6 with TRBJ1-5, with 9 bases fitting TRBD1. This CDR3 comprises 15 residues. J was trimmed by 4 bases and V by 4 bases; bases with no gene match: 5. Germline CDR1 MNHNY, CDR2 SVGAGI (reference sequence). CDR3 in amino acids: CASSSPGQGNQPQHF. The CDR3 DNA reads TGTGCCAGCAGTTCTCCGGGACAGGGAAATCAGCCCCAGCATTTT.

This clone was counted only a few times. V and J are TRBV5-4 and TRBJ2-7; TRBD2 matches 8 bases. J gave up 3 bases and V 3 bases, and 5 bases lay outside the gene matches. Germline CDR1 and CDR2: SGHNT and YYREEE (reference sequence). The CDR3 covers 14 residues. The CDR3 reads CASSSGAGVYEQYF. The CDR3 DNA reads as TGTGCCAGCAGCTCTGGAGCGGGAGTCTACGAGCAGTACTTC.

This clone was observed a handful of times. The rearrangement uses TRBV20-1 and TRBJ2-5; D perhaps matches TRBD1 (6 bases). Germline V gene lookup returns CDR1 DFQATT and CDR2 SNEGSKA (reference sequence). This CDR3 comprises 11 residues. V gave up 6 bases and J gave up 4 bases, with 9 bases separating them. The DNA of the CDR3 is TGCAGTGCCTGGGACATAGAGACCCAGTACTTC. It is translated as CSAWDIETQYF.

This chain joins TRBV6-6 and TRBJ2-5; D is unclear. Trimming left V 6 bases short and J 5 bases short, with 10 bases between. Germline CDR1 and CDR2: MNHNY and SVGAGI (reference sequence). CDR3 length: 12 residues. CDR3 nucleotides: TGTGCCAGCAGGGGGTATGGGGAGACCCAGTACTTC. Translated, it gives CASRGYGETQYF.

The rearrangement joins TRBV28 to TRBJ1-1, with D perhaps TRBD1 (5 bases). CDR1 and CDR2 from the germline V gene are MDHEN and SYDVKM. This CDR3 has 17 residues. V shed 3 bases and J shed 1 base, with 18 bases lying between them. CDR3 nucleotide sequence: TGTGCCAGCAGTTTTGGCAGGGTCGCCCGGGGGAACACTGAAGCTTTCTTT. Its translation: CASSFGRVARGNTEAFF.

V is TRBV19 and J is TRBJ1-2; no reliable D call. V shed 7 bases and J shed 2 bases, with 8 bases lying between them. The CDR3 contains 12 residues. Germline V lookup: CDR1 LNHDA, CDR2 SQIVND (reference sequence). The CDR3 sequence: CASKTVNYGYTF. DNA for the CDR3: TGTGCCAGTAAAACAGTCAACTATGGCTACACCTTC.

The V call is TRBV10-2, the J call TRBJ2-7; 13 bases agree with TRBD2. Per germline, CDR1 WSHSY and CDR2 SAAADI. Losses at the gene ends were 5 bases for V and 5 bases for J; bases not matched to a gene: 3. The CDR3 is made up of 14 amino acids. The CDR3 loop is CASSTGTSGNEQYF. CDR3 DNA sequence: TGCGCCAGCAGTACCGGGACTAGCGGGAACGAGCAGTACTTC.

The CDR3 reads CASSSQTGHTDTQYF. The CDR3 nucleotides are TGTGCCAGCAGCTCCCAGACAGGCCACACAGATACGCAGTATTTT. This rearrangement joins TRBV7-2 to TRBJ2-3, with D perhaps matching TRBD1 (6 bases). Germline CDR1 is SGHTA and CDR2 is FQGNSA. V was shortened by 4 bases and J by 2 bases, with 13 bases between the two germline ends. This CDR3 has 15 amino acids.

V usage is TRBV4-2 and J usage is TRBJ2-5, with 13 bases fitting TRBD2. The CDR3 contains 16 residues. The V segment lost 1 base and the J segment 2 bases; nucleotides outside the gene matches: 1. Germline V CDR1 and CDR2: LGHNA, YNFKEQ. In DNA form, the CDR3 reads TGTGCCAGCAGCCAAGGACTAGCGGGGGGACAAGAGACCCAGTACTTC. This translates into CASSQGLAGGQETQYF.

The chain is built from TRBV5-1 and TRBJ1-1; unclear D gene. This CDR3 region has 10 residues. Germline V lookup: CDR1 SGHRS, CDR2 YFSETQ. Deletions cut 5 bases from V and 4 bases from J, with 3 bases between. For the CDR3, the DNA is TGCGCCAGCAGGCCCACTGAAGCTTTCTTT. This sequence encodes CASRPTEAFF. Together with reference TRBV5-1 and TRBJ1-1, the CDR3 gives the full variable domain: KAGVTQTPRYLIKTRGQQVTLSCSPISGHRSVSWYQQTPGQGLQFLFEYFSETQRNKGNFPGRFSGRQFSNSRSEMNVSTLELGDSALYLCASRPTEAFFGQGTRLTVV.

This clone is medium-sized within its sample. The CDR3 coding sequence is TGTGCCAGCAGTTTCGATGGGACAGGGGATACTGAAGCTTTCTTT. Translating it yields CASSFDGTGDTEAFF. The V call is TRBV7-6, the J call TRBJ1-1, with 10 nucleotides matching TRBD1. Losses at the gene ends were 6 bases for V and 5 bases for J; bases not matched to a gene: 9. This CDR3 comprises 15 residues. Germline CDR1 and CDR2: SGHVS and FNYEAQ. The complete variable domain, with remaining parts taken from reference TRBV7-6 and TRBJ1-1, reads GAGVSQSPRYKVTKRGQDVALRCDPISGHVSLYWYRQALGQGPEFLTYFNYEAQQDKSGLPNDRFSAERPEGSISTLTIQRTEQRDSAMYRCASSFDGTGDTEAFFGQGTRLTVV.

This clone has just a few counts. This chain connects TRBV9 to TRBJ1-1; no definite D call. Germline V gene sequence: CDR1 SGDLS, CDR2 YYNGEE. Trimming removed 4 bases at V and 1 base at J, with 11 bases between. This CDR3 contains 14 residues. In nucleotides, the CDR3 is TGTGCCAGCAGCCTCGGGCAGGCGAACACTGAAGCTTTCTTT. It translates to CASSLGQANTEAFF. The full variable domain, its missing parts supplied by reference TRBV9 and TRBJ1-1, is DSGVTQTPKHLITATGQRVTLRCSPRSGDLSVYWYQQSLDQGLQFLIQYYNGEERAKGNILERFSAQQFPDLHSELNLSSLELGDSALYFCASSLGQANTEAFFGQGTRLTVV.

This clone was observed a single time. This chain links TRBV19 with TRBJ1-6, with TRBD1 as a possible D gene (6 bases). The germline CDR1 and CDR2 sequences are LNHDA and SQIVND (reference sequence). Deletions cut 7 bases from V and 2 bases from J, with 12 bases between. CDR3 length equals 15 residues. The DNA of the CDR3 is TGTGCCAGTAACCCCGGGGACACCTATAATTCACCCCTCCACTTT. It is translated as CASNPGDTYNSPLHF.

In DNA form, the CDR3 reads TGTGCCAGCAGTTTTGGTCGGGGGCAAGAGACCCAGTACTTC. As protein: CASSFGRGQETQYF. The V and J genes are TRBV6-1 and TRBJ2-5; weak D call: TRBD2 (6 bases). Germline V gives CDR1 MNHNS, CDR2 SASEGT. This CDR3 has 14 amino acids. Trimming took off 5 bases at V and 2 bases at J, with 12 bases between the two ends.

This chain connects TRBV2 to TRBJ1-6; 8 nucleotides line up with TRBD1. The ends lost 4 bases at V and 0 bases at J; junction bases unmatched: 5. The CDR3 extends over 17 amino acids. Germline CDR1 and CDR2: SNHLY and FYNNEI. CDR3 sequence (DNA): TGTGCCAGCAGTGGGGGGACAGGCTCCTCCTATAATTCACCCCTCCACTTT. The encoded protein is CASSGGTGSSYNSPLHF.

The chain's CDR3 is CASSLAAGNYEQFF. In nucleotides, the CDR3 is TGTGCCAGCAGCTTAGCTGCAGGTAATTATGAGCAGTTCTTC. The rearrangement joins TRBV7-6 to TRBJ2-1; D ambiguous. The V end lost 0 bases, the J end lost 8 bases, and 11 bases lay between the germline ends. The CDR3 is made up of 14 amino acids. The germline V gene encodes CDR1 SGHVS and CDR2 FNYEAQ. Drawing the rest from reference TRBV7-6 and TRBJ2-1, the complete variable domain is GAGVSQSPRYKVTKRGQDVALRCDPISGHVSLYWYRQALGQGPEFLTYFNYEAQQDKSGLPNDRFSAERPEGSISTLTIQRTEQRDSAMYRCASSLAAGNYEQFFGPGTRLTVL.